Each of the 25 T cell receptor beta chains below was sequenced from the same sample in a study of blood T cell repertoires in COVID-19. TCRdb's copy holds only in-frame clones and misses some; the assay was immunoSEQ multiplex PCR. The sample has 390,000 or so clones; approximately 90% are singletons. The sample taken for sequencing was peripheral blood. These TCRs come from a woman aged 25-40 years with active or convalescent COVID-19.

The chain joins TRBV29-1 to TRBJ2-1; 11 bases are shared with TRBD1. V was pared by 8 bases and J by 3 bases, with 6 bases of the junction left unmatched. Germline loops: CDR1 SQVTM, CDR2 ANQGSEA. The CDR3 totals 14 residues. CDR3 in amino acids: CSTRTGGYYNEQFF. Here the CDR3 DNA reads TGCAGCACAAGGACAGGGGGCTACTACAATGAGCAGTTCTTC.

This clone was seen a few times. CDR3 amino acids: CASSSSGGSPDEQYF. Written as DNA, the CDR3 is TGTGCCAGCAGTTCCTCAGGGGGCTCCCCGGACGAGCAGTACTTC. The J gene is TRBJ2-7, the V gene TRBV28, with 8 bases fitting TRBD1. Germline values: CDR1 MDHEN, CDR2 SYDVKM. J lost 5 bases, V lost 4 bases, and 10 bases had no gene match. This CDR3 contains 15 residues.

The DNA of the CDR3 is TGTGCCAGCAGCACAGCGGGGCACTCCTACGAGCAGTACTTC. Translated: CASSTAGHSYEQYF. The chain combines TRBV27 with TRBJ2-7; 7 positions agree with TRBD2. Germline values: CDR1 MNHEY, CDR2 SMNVEV (reference sequence). The CDR3 consists of 14 residues. V lost 6 bases, J lost 0 bases, and 5 bases stayed unmatched.

The CDR3 loop reads CATDPTGTEASTIYF. CDR3 sequence (DNA): TGTGCCACCGACCCGACAGGGACGGAGGCAAGCACCATATATTTT. The V and J genes are TRBV10-3 and TRBJ1-3; the match to TRBD1 covers 7 bases. J was trimmed by 9 bases and V by 10 bases; bases with no gene match: 18. CDR1 is ENHRY and CDR2 is SYGVKD in the germline V gene. The CDR3 spans 15 residues.

The rearrangement joins TRBV5-5 to TRBJ1-1, with D possibly TRBD1 on 5 matching bases. The CDR3 length is 14 residues. V dropped 3 bases and J dropped 2 bases, with 11 bases sitting between them. Germline CDR1 SGHKS, CDR2 YYEKEE (reference sequence). The CDR3 region is CASSWGGTNTEAFF. The CDR3 nucleotides are TGTGCCAGCAGCTGGGGCGGGACCAACACTGAAGCTTTCTTT.

This chain links TRBV3-1 (or the pseudogene TRBV3-2) with TRBJ1-2; possible D gene TRBD1, 6 bases. Looked up from germline, CDR1 is LGHDT and CDR2 is YNNKEL (reference sequence). The CDR3 covers 17 residues. Trimming left V 4 bases short and J 4 bases short, with 22 bases between. This chain's CDR3 is CASSPPPRGWGSYGYTF. CDR3 nucleotide sequence: TGTGCCAGCAGCCCACCACCCAGGGGATGGGGTAGCTATGGCTACACCTTC.

V gene TRBV2 combines with J gene TRBJ2-6; 7 nucleotides agree with TRBD1. The CDR3 loop spans 15 amino acids. Germline V gives CDR1 SNHLY, CDR2 FYNNEI. Unmatched junction bases numbered 5, after V lost 5 bases and J lost 4 bases. Here the CDR3 DNA reads TGTGCCAGCAGTATGACAGGGTCAGGGGCCAACGTCCTGACTTTC. This sequence encodes CASSMTGSGANVLTF.

The chain employs TRBV5-6 and TRBJ1-3, with 10 bases that match TRBD1. Trimming at V came to 3 bases and at J to 0 bases, leaving 9 bases not matched to a gene. The germline V gene has CDR1 SGHDT and CDR2 YYEEEE. This CDR3 spans 18 amino acids. The CDR3 sequence is CASSSTTWDRGSGNTIYF. The CDR3 nucleotides are TGTGCCAGCAGCTCAACAACGTGGGACAGGGGCTCTGGAAACACCATATATTTT.

The chain is built from TRBV20-1 and TRBJ1-2, with D perhaps TRBD1 (5 bases). Trimming shortened V by 4 bases and J by 4 bases, and 7 bases separated the two germline ends. This CDR3 contains 11 residues. Germline CDR1 is DFQATT and CDR2 is SNEGSKA (reference sequence). The CDR3 reads CSAIDSYGYTF. The CDR3 DNA sequence: TGCAGTGCTATTGACAGCTATGGCTACACCTTC.

The V call is TRBV25-1, the J call TRBJ2-7, with D possibly TRBD2 on 6 matching bases. This CDR3 is built from 14 residues. The germline V and J ends were trimmed by 2 bases and 0 bases, with 8 bases remaining between them. The V gene's germline CDR1 is MGHDK and CDR2 SYGVNS. The CDR3 loop is CASSERGSSYEQYF. In DNA, the CDR3 is TGTGCCAGCAGTGAACGGGGGAGCTCCTACGAGCAGTACTTC.

The rearrangement links TRBV4-1 to TRBJ1-6; possibly TRBD1 for D (5 bases). The CDR3 is 16 residues long. V lost 2 bases, J lost 15 bases, and 23 bases lay in between. Germline CDR1 is MGHRA and CDR2 is YSYEKL. The CDR3 region has the DNA TGCGCCAGCAGCCAAAATCCCAAGGGGATCACGGGTGTCCTCCACTTT. Translation: CASSQNPKGITGVLHF.

The rearrangement joins TRBV5-6 to TRBJ2-7; 7 nucleotides align to TRBD2. The V gene's germline CDR1 is SGHDT and CDR2 YYEEEE. This CDR3 comprises 15 residues. V trimming: 4 bases; J trimming: 3 bases; junction bases outside the gene matches: 10. The CDR3 protein is CASSGGTNRFYEQYF. The DNA of the CDR3 is TGTGCCAGCAGCGGCGGGACTAATCGCTTCTACGAGCAGTACTTC.

This chain uses TRBV4-1 with TRBJ1-1; TRBD1 agrees at 8 bases. The CDR3 runs 15 residues. The V gene's germline CDR1 is MGHRA and CDR2 YSYEKL. V trimming: 0 bases; J trimming: 5 bases; junction bases outside the gene matches: 5. CDR3 residues: CASSQEDRDRTEAFF. CDR3 sequence (DNA): TGCGCCAGCAGCCAAGAGGACAGGGATAGGACTGAAGCTTTCTTT.

The chain combines TRBV5-6 with TRBJ1-1; the match to TRBD1 covers 7 bases. With V trimmed by 4 bases and J by 4 bases, 10 bases remained unmatched. Germline values: CDR1 SGHDT, CDR2 YYEEEE. This CDR3 spans 15 amino acids. DNA of the CDR3: TGTGCCAGCAGCCTAATGACAGGGAAGGTCACTGAAGCTTTCTTT. Encoded protein: CASSLMTGKVTEAFF.

V and J are TRBV2 and TRBJ2-4; D is possibly TRBD2 (5 bases). V shed 6 bases and J shed 9 bases, with 12 bases lying between them. The CDR3 sequence is 12 residues long. CDR1 SNHLY and CDR2 FYNNEI come from the germline V gene. DNA of the CDR3: TGTGCCAGCAGAGACTCCCGGGGCATTCAGTACTTC. This sequence encodes CASRDSRGIQYF.

This clone has a single count. The rearrangement links TRBV6-5 to TRBJ2-7, with TRBD1 matching 7 bases. The germline V gene has CDR1 MNHEY and CDR2 SVGAGI. This CDR3 contains 14 residues. Trimming cost V 7 bases and J 4 bases; bases outside gene matches: 10. The CDR3 DNA is TGTGCCAGCAAGGCCCGGGACAGAAATTACGAGCAGTACTTC. Protein product: CASKARDRNYEQYF.

The rearrangement links TRBV19 to TRBJ2-5, with 11 positions matching TRBD2. The CDR3 totals 17 residues. J lost 0 bases, V lost 0 bases, and 3 bases had no gene match. The germline V gene encodes CDR1 LNHDA and CDR2 SQIVND (reference sequence). The CDR3 nucleotides read TGTGCCAGTAGTATAGACGGACTAGCGGGCAACCAAGAGACCCAGTACTTC. Amino acid sequence: CASSIDGLAGNQETQYF.

V usage is TRBV2 and J usage is TRBJ2-4; perhaps TRBD1 as D (5 bases). The germline V and J ends were trimmed by 4 bases and 6 bases, with 10 bases remaining between them. The germline gives CDR1 SNHLY, CDR2 FYNNEI. The CDR3 is made up of 13 amino acids. The CDR3 is CASSGGAINIQYF. In DNA form, the CDR3 reads TGTGCCAGCAGTGGTGGGGCAATAAACATTCAGTACTTC.

The rearrangement joins TRBV5-6 to TRBJ2-1; D is undetermined. From germline, CDR1 is SGHDT and CDR2 YYEEEE. CDR3 length: 14 amino acids. V lost 4 bases to trimming and J lost 5 bases, with 13 bases between them. Here the CDR3 DNA reads TGTGCCAGCAGCCTTAAAAACAGCCACAATGAGCAGTTCTTC. This codes for CASSLKNSHNEQFF.

The CDR3 DNA is TGTGCCAGTAGTATAGAGGAGCTTACTGGAAACACCATATATTTT. Translated: CASSIEELTGNTIYF. The gene calls are TRBV19 and TRBJ1-3; D uncertain. Between the trimmed V and J ends, which lost 0 bases and 2 bases, there was a span of 8 bases. The germline CDR1 and CDR2 sequences are LNHDA and SQIVND (reference sequence). The CDR3 is 15 amino acids. Variable domain in full (rest from reference TRBV19 and TRBJ1-3): DGGITQSPKYLFRKEGQNVTLSCEQNLNHDAMYWYRQDPGQGLRLIYYSQIVNDFQKGDIAEGYSVSREKKESFPLTVTSAQKNPTAFYLCASSIEELTGNTIYFGEGSWLTVV.

The chain uses TRBV5-1 and TRBJ2-7; 8 positions match TRBD1. The CDR3 has 14 residues. Trimming removed 0 bases from V and 3 bases from J; junction bases left unmatched: 2. Germline CDR1 and CDR2: SGHRS and YFSETQ. This chain's CDR3 is CASSLGQGIYEQYF. DNA for the CDR3: TGCGCCAGCAGCTTGGGACAGGGGATCTACGAGCAGTACTTC.

The chain links TRBV18 to TRBJ2-7; D may be TRBD2 (6 bases). Germline-derived CDR1 and CDR2 are KGHSH and LQKENI. V lost 2 bases and J lost 1, with 9 bases in between. CDR3 length equals 14 residues. CDR3 amino acids: CASSPTGLSYEQYF. In nucleotides, the CDR3 is TGTGCCAGCTCACCAACCGGACTATCCTACGAGCAGTACTTC.

The V and J genes are TRBV3-1 (or the pseudogene TRBV3-2) and TRBJ2-1; D may be TRBD2 (7 bases). This CDR3 contains 16 residues. V was pared by 1 base and J by 8 bases, with 18 bases between. Germline CDR1 reads LGHDT; CDR2 reads YNNKEL (reference sequence). CDR3 in DNA: TGTGCCAGCAGCCAAGTGGCCTCCTGGGAGGGGGATGAGCAGTTCTTC. Its protein is CASSQVASWEGDEQFF.

This chain uses TRBV6-5 with TRBJ2-1; 14 nucleotides align to TRBD2. Germline-derived CDR1 and CDR2 are MNHEY and SVGAGI. The length of the CDR3 is 15 residues. Trimming took 6 bases from V and 10 from J; bases not matched to a gene: 8. The CDR3 here is CASSETSGGAGEQFF. CDR3 DNA: TGTGCCAGCAGCGAGACTAGCGGGGGGGCCGGGGAGCAGTTCTTC.

This clone has a single count. The CDR3 spells CAWSTREGIDTQYF. Here the CDR3 DNA reads TGTGCCTGGAGTACGCGGGAGGGAATAGATACGCAGTATTTT. The chain is built from TRBV30 and TRBJ2-3; 9 nucleotides agree with TRBD2. The CDR3 is made up of 14 amino acids. Trimming cost V 2 bases and J 5 bases; bases outside gene matches: 5. The germline V gene encodes CDR1 GTSNPN and CDR2 SVGIG (reference sequence).